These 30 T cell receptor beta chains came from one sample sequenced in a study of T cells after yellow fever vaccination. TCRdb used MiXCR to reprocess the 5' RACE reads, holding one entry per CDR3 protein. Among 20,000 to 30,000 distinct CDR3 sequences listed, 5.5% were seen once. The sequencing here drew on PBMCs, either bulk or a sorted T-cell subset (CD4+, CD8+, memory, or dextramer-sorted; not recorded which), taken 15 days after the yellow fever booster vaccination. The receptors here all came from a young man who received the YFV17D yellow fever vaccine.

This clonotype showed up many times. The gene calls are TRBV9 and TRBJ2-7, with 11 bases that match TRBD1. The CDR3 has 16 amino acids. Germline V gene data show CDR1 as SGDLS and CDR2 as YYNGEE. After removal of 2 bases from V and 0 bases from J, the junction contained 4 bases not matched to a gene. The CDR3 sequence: CASSVSGQGDSYEQYF. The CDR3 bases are TGTGCCAGCAGCGTGTCGGGACAGGGGGACTCCTACGAGCAGTACTTC.

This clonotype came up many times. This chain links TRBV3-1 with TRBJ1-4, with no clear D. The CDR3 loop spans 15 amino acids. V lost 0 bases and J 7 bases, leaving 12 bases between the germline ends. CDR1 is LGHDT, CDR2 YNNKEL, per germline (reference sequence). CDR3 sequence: CASSQDPGIGEKLFF. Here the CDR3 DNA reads TGTGCCAGCAGCCAAGATCCCGGGATAGGTGAAAAACTGTTTTTT.

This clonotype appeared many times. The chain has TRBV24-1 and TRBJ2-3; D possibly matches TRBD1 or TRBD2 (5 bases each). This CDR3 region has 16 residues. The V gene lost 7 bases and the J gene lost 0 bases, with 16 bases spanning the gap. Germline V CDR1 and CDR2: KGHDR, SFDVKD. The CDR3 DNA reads TGTGCCACCAGGTTGTTGAGGGGAACTAGCACAGATACGCAGTATTTT. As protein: CATRLLRGTSTDTQYF.

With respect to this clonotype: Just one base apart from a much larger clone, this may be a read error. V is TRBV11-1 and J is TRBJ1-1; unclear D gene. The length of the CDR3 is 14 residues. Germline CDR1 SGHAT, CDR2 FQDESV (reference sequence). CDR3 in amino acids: CASSLSVQNTGAFF. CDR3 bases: TGTGCCAGCAGCTTATCCGTCCAGAACACTGGAGCTTTCTTT.

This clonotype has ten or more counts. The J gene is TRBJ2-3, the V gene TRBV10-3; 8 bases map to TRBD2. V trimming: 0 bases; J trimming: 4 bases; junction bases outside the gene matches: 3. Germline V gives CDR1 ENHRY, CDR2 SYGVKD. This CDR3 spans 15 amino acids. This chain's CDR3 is CAISESSGSADTQYF. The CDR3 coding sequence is TGTGCCATCAGTGAGTCAAGCGGGAGCGCAGATACGCAGTATTTT.

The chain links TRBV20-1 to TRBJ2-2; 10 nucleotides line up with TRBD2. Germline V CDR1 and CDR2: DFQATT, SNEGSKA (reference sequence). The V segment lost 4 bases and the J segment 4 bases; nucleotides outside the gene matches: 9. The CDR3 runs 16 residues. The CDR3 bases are TGCAGTGCTAAAGACCGAGCTAGCGGGAGCACCGGGGAGCTGTTTTTT. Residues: CSAKDRASGSTGELFF.

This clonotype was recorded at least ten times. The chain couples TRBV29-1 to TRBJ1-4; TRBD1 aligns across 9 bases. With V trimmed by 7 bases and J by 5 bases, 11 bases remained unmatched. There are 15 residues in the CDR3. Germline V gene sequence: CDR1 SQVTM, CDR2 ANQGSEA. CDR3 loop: CSANQGGQGNEKLFF. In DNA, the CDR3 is TGCAGCGCCAACCAGGGGGGACAGGGAAATGAAAAACTGTTTTTT.

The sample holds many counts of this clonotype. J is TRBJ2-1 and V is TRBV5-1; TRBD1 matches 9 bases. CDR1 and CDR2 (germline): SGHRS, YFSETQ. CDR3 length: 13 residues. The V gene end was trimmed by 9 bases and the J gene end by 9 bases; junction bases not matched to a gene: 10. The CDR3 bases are TGCGCCACCGGATTTACAGGGGGCCGTGAGCAGTTCTTC. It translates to CATGFTGGREQFF.

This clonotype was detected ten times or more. The CDR3 region is CASSQMGTGEGQYF. The CDR3 region has the DNA TGCGCCAGCAGCCAAATGGGGACAGGGGAAGGGCAGTATTTT. This sequence joins TRBV5-1 and TRBJ2-3; 10 positions agree with TRBD1. Germline CDR1 reads SGHRS; CDR2 reads YFSETQ. J was trimmed by 11 bases and V by 4 bases; bases with no gene match: 10. The CDR3 contains 14 residues.

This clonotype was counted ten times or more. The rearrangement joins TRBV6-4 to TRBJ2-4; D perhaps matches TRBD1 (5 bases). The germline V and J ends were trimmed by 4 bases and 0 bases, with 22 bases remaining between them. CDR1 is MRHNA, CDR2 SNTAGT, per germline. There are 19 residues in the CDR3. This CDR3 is CASSGRVPNSLLAKNIQYF. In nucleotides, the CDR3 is TGTGCCAGCAGTGGCAGGGTGCCAAATTCCTTACTAGCCAAAAACATTCAGTACTTC.

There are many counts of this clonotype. The CDR3 region has the DNA TGTGCCAGCTCATTCGGACAGACAGGGGAGCTGTTTTTT. Its translation: CASSFGQTGELFF. This chain uses TRBV18 with TRBJ2-2, with a possible D match to TRBD1 (6 bases). Trimming stripped 5 bases from V and 8 bases from J, with 12 bases between. The CDR3 has 13 amino acids. Germline assignment: CDR1 KGHSH and CDR2 LQKENI.

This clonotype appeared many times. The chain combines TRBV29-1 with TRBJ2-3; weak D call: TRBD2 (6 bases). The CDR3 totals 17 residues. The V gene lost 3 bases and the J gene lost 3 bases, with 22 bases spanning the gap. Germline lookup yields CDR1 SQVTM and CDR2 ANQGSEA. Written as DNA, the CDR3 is TGCAGCGTTGAGGAGGGGATGACAGTCGATGTGACAGATACGCAGTATTTT. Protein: CSVEEGMTVDVTDTQYF.

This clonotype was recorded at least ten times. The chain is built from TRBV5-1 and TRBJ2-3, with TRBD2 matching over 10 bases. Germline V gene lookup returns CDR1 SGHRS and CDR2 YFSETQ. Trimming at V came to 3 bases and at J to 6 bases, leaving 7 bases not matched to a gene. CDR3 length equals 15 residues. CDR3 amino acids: CASSSLAGGSDTQYF. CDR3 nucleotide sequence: TGCGCCAGCAGCTCGTTAGCGGGAGGATCGGATACGCAGTATTTT.

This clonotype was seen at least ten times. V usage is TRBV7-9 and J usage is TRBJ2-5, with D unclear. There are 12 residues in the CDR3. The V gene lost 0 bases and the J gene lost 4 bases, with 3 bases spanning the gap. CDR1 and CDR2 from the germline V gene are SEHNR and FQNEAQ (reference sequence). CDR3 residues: CASSLAAETQYF. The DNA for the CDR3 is TGTGCCAGCAGCTTAGCAGCAGAGACCCAGTACTTC.

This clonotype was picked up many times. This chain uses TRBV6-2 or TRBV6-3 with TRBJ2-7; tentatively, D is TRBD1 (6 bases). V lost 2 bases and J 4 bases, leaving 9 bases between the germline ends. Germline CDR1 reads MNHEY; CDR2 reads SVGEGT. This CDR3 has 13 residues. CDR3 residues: CASSYGDIYEQYF. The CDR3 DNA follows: TGTGCCAGCAGTTACGGGGACATTTACGAGCAGTACTTC.

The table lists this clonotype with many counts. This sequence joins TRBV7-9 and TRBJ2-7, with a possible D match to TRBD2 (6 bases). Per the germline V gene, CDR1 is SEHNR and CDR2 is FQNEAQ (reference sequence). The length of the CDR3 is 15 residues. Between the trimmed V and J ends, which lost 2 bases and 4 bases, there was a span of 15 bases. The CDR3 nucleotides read TGTGCCAGCAGCTTATCGCGGGCGGGGAGTTACGAGCAGTACTTC. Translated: CASSLSRAGSYEQYF. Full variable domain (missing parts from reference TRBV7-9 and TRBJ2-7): DTGVSQNPRHKITKRGQNVTFRCDPISEHNRLYWYRQTLGQGPEFLTYFQNEAQLEKSRLLSDRFSAERPKGSFSTLEIQRTEQGDSAMYLCASSLSRAGSYEQYFGPGTRLTVT.

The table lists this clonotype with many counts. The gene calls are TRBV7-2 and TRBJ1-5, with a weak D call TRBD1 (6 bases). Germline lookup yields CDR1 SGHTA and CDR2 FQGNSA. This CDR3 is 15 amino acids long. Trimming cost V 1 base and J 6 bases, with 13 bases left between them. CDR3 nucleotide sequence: TGTGCCAGCAGCTTAGATGGGACAAACTTTCAGCCCCAGCATTTT. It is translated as CASSLDGTNFQPQHF.

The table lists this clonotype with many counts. The CDR3 spells CASSPSYEQYF. The CDR3 DNA sequence: TGTGCCAGCAGCCCGTCCTACGAGCAGTACTTC. The rearrangement uses TRBV7-2 and TRBJ2-7; D unclear. The germline CDR1 and CDR2 sequences are SGHTA and FQGNSA. This CDR3 is 11 amino acids long. V gave up 5 bases and J gave up 1 base, with 3 bases separating them.

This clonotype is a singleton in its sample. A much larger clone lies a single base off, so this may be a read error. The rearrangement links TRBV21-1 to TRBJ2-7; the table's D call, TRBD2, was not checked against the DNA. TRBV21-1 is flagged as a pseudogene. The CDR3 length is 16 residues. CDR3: CALRLGRDYRSYEQYF. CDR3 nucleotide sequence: TGTGCCCTCCGTTTGGGCAGGGACTACCGCTCCTACGAGCAGTACTTC.

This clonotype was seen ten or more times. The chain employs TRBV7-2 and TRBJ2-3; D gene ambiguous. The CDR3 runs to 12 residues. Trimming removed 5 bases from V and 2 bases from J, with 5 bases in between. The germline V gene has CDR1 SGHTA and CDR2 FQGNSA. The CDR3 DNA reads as TGTGCCAGCAGCCGGTCCACAGATACGCAGTATTTT. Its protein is CASSRSTDTQYF.

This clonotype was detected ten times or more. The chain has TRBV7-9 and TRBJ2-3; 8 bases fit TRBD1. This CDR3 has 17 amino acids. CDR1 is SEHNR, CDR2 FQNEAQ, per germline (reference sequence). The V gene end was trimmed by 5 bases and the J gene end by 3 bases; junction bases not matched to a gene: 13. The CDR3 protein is CASSAQGGSRLTDTQYF. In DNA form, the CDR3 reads TGTGCCAGCAGCGCACAGGGGGGATCACGTTTGACAGATACGCAGTATTTT.

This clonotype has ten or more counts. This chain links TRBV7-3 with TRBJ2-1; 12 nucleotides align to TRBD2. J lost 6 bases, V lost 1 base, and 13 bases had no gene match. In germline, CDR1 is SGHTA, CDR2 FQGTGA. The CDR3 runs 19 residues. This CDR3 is CASSLRGLAGGDIRNEQFF. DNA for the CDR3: TGTGCCAGCAGCTTAAGGGGGCTAGCGGGAGGGGACATTCGCAATGAGCAGTTCTTC.

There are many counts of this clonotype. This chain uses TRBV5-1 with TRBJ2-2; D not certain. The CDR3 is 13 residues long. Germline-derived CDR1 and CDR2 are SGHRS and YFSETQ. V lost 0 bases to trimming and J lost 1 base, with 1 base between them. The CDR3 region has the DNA TGCGCCAGCAGCTTGGGGAACACCGGGGAGCTGTTTTTT. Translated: CASSLGNTGELFF.

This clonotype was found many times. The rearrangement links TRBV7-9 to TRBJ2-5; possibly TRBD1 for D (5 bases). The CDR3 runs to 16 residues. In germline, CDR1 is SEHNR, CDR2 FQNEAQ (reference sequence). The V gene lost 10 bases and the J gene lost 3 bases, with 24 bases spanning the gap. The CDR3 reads CATQAPGHPKEETQYF. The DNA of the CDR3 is TGTGCCACCCAAGCTCCAGGGCACCCTAAAGAAGAGACCCAGTACTTC.

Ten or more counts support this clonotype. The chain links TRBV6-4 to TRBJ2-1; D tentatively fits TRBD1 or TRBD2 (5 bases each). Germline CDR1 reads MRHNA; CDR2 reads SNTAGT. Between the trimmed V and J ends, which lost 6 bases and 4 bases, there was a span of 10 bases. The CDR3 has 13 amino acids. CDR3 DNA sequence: TGTGCCAGCAGCAGGGACGGATACAATGAGCAGTTCTTC. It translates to CASSRDGYNEQFF.

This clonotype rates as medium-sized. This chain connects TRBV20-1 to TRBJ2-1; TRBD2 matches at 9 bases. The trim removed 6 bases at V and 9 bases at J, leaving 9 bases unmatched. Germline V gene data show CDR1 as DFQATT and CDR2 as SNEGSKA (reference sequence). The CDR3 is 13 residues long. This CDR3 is CSAGLARPGEQFF. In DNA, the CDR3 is TGCAGTGCGGGACTAGCCCGACCGGGTGAGCAGTTCTTC.

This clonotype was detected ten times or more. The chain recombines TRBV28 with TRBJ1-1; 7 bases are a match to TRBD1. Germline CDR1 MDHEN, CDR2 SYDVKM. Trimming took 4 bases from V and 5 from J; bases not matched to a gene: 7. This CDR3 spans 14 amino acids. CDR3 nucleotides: TGTGCCAGCAGTTCCTCAGGGGGTAGTACTGAAGCTTTCTTT. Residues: CASSSSGGSTEAFF. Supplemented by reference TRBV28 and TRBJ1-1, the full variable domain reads DVKVTQSSRYLVKRTGEKVFLECVQDMDHENMFWYRQDPGLGLRLIYFSYDVKMKEKGDIPEGYSVSREKKERFSLILESASTNQTSMYLCASSSSGGSTEAFFGQGTRLTVV.

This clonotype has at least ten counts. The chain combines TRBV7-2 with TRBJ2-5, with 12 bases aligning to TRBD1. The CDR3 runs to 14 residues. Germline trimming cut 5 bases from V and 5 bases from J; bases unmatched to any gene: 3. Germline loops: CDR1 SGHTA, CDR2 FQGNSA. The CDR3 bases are TGTGCCAGCAGCCCTGGGACAGGGGGCGAGACCCAGTACTTC. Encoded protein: CASSPGTGGETQYF.

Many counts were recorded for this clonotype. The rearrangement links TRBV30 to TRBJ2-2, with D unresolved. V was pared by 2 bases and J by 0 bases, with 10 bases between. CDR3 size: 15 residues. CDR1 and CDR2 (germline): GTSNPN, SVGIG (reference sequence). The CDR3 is CAWSRLTSNTGELFF. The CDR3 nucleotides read TGTGCCTGGAGTCGGCTAACCTCGAACACCGGGGAGCTGTTTTTT. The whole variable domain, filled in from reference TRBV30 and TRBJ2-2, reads SQTIHQWPATLVQPVGSPLSLECTVEGTSNPNLYWYRQAAGRGLQLLFYSVGIGQISSEVPQNLSASRPQDRQFILSSKKLLLSDSGFYLCAWSRLTSNTGELFFGEGSRLTVL.

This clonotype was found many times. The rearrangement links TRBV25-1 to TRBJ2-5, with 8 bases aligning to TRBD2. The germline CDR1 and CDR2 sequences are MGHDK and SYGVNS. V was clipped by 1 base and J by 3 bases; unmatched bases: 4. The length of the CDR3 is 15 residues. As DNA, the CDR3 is TGTGCCAGCAGTGAATCTGGCGGGAGGAAAGAGACCCAGTACTTC. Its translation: CASSESGGRKETQYF.